These 3 T cell receptor beta chains share one sample of origin, sequenced in a study of blood T cell repertoires in COVID-19. Sequenced by immunoSEQ multiplex PCR; TCRdb stores in-frame clones only, minus some. The sample consists of fewer than 150,000 clones, around 85% of them appearing once. Sequencing was performed on peripheral blood. These receptors were obtained from a man between 65 and 85 years old who had recovered from COVID-19.

The CDR3 here is CASSRTGIESDTQYF. In DNA form, the CDR3 reads TGTGCCAGCAGCAGAACAGGAATCGAATCAGATACGCAGTATTTT. The chain is built from TRBV7-2 and TRBJ2-3; D is possibly TRBD1 (5 bases). The germline V gene encodes CDR1 SGHTA and CDR2 FQGNSA. Trimming removed 5 bases from V and 4 bases from J, with 16 bases in between. There are 15 residues in the CDR3.

The chain is built from TRBV5-4 and TRBJ1-4, with a weak D call TRBD1 (5 bases). Trimming stripped 4 bases from V and 7 bases from J, with 14 bases between. The germline gives CDR1 SGHNT, CDR2 YYREEE (reference sequence). This CDR3 region has 14 residues. The chain's CDR3 is CASSAGWGGEKLFF. The CDR3 region has the DNA TGTGCCAGCAGCGCCGGCTGGGGCGGTGAAAAACTGTTTTTT.

The gene calls are TRBV9 and TRBJ2-6, with D perhaps matching TRBD1 (6 bases). Trimming pared 3 bases from V and 1 base from J, leaving 20 bases between. Germline-derived CDR1 and CDR2 are SGDLS and YYNGEE. The CDR3 extends over 19 amino acids. The CDR3 spells CASSARQATQGSGANVLTF. CDR3 nucleotides: TGTGCCAGCAGCGCCCGACAGGCGACCCAAGGATCTGGGGCCAACGTCCTGACTTTC.